These T cell receptor beta chains were read from a single sample in a study of T cells in tumors after PD-1 blockade. Profiling relied on immunoSEQ multiplex PCR, and the TCRdb table lists in-frame clones only, not all of them. Of about 19,000 clones listed, 65% to 85% are singletons. The sequencing used PBMCs, collected after anti-PD-1 therapy. The receptors were gathered from a human donor with advanced basal cell or squamous cell carcinoma (not recorded which). Both conserved end residues are part of each CDR3. Clone size is not always given. Where it is, it says once, few, many or a class for expanded clones.

CDR3 length: 16; clone size: .; V gene: TRBV9; CDR3 protein: CASSSRTSGNTGELFF
CDR3 length: 15; clone size: once; V gene: TRBV7-2; CDR3 protein: CASSLGTGGGNEQYF
CDR3 length: 13; clone size: .; V gene: TRBV25-1; CDR3 protein: CASSERAIGELFF
CDR3 length: 14; clone size: .; V gene: TRBV2; CDR3 protein: CASSGTGAGEKLFF
CDR3 length: 15; clone size: .; V gene: TRBV3-1/TRBV3-2; CDR3 protein: CASSQVHRGDYGYTF
CDR3 length: 18; clone size: few; V gene: TRBV2; CDR3 protein: CASSEGLMGFGGRNEQFF
CDR3 length: 13; clone size: once; V gene: TRBV6-5; CDR3 protein: CASSPQGTDTQYF
CDR3 length: 14; clone size: .; V gene: TRBV28; CDR3 protein: CASRRTGNLYGYTF
CDR3 length: 13; clone size: .; V gene: TRBV9; CDR3 protein: CASSADPGETQYF
CDR3 length: 16; clone size: .; V gene: TRBV5-1; CDR3 protein: CASSSNILGKIDEQFF
CDR3 length: 17; clone size: .; V gene: TRBV27; CDR3 protein: CASSLKGQGSGANVLTF
CDR3 length: 15; clone size: .; V gene: TRBV11-3; CDR3 protein: CASSNRDRAEETQYF
CDR3 length: 13; clone size: .; V gene: TRBV27; CDR3 protein: CASSPYPGTEAFF
CDR3 length: 14; clone size: .; V gene: TRBV4-1; CDR3 protein: CASSQDSQGNEQFF
CDR3 length: 14; clone size: .; V gene: TRBV28; CDR3 protein: CASRRDSNNSPLHF
CDR3 length: 14; clone size: .; V gene: TRBV27; CDR3 protein: CASSLAGGLTEAFF
CDR3 length: 16; clone size: .; V gene: TRBV4-1; CDR3 protein: CASSRYLGQSNSPLHF
CDR3 length: 12; clone size: few; V gene: TRBV10-3; CDR3 protein: CAISESAAEAFF
CDR3 length: 14; clone size: .; V gene: TRBV6-1; CDR3 protein: CASSERAGGDEQFF
CDR3 length: 12; clone size: few; V gene: TRBV29-1; CDR3 protein: CSVEGQAYEQYF
CDR3 length: 16; clone size: .; V gene: TRBV19; CDR3 protein: CASSASVGGWKDEQFF
CDR3 length: 19; clone size: .; V gene: TRBV2; CDR3 protein: CASSSADPLDRIIGNTIYF
CDR3 length: 12; clone size: once; V gene: TRBV19; CDR3 protein: CASTRIPGELFF
CDR3 length: 15; clone size: .; V gene: TRBV27; CDR3 protein: CASSPISGGTDTQYF
CDR3 length: 15; clone size: .; V gene: TRBV7-9; CDR3 protein: CASSLGDRVREPQHF
CDR3 length: 16; clone size: .; V gene: TRBV2; CDR3 protein: CASSESPGLAVYEQYF
CDR3 length: 18; clone size: .; V gene: TRBV7-9; CDR3 protein: CASSGGAGYQTGANVLTF
CDR3 length: 15; clone size: few; V gene: TRBV2; CDR3 protein: CASSGGEMGNQPQHF
CDR3 length: 15; clone size: .; V gene: TRBV5-1; CDR3 protein: CASSLIGVLNTEAFF
CDR3 length: 18; clone size: .; V gene: TRBV5-4; CDR3 protein: CASSLGQRQGAFPYGYTF
CDR3 length: 16; clone size: .; V gene: TRBV2; CDR3 protein: CASSEALPQGAGEQFF
CDR3 length: 15; clone size: .; V gene: TRBV3-1/TRBV3-2; CDR3 protein: CASTLRLAGTDTQYF
CDR3 length: 13; clone size: once; V gene: TRBV12-3/TRBV12-4; CDR3 protein: CASSPLVTGELFF
CDR3 length: 17; clone size: few; V gene: TRBV7-2; CDR3 protein: CASSLVGLAGATDTQYF
CDR3 length: 16; clone size: .; V gene: TRBV19; CDR3 protein: CASSIDRLAGGDEQYF
CDR3 length: 16; clone size: .; V gene: TRBV7-2; CDR3 protein: CASSLGVGLMNTEAFF
CDR3 length: 13; clone size: .; V gene: TRBV24-1; CDR3 protein: CATSDPTVNEQFF
CDR3 length: 17; clone size: few; V gene: TRBV5-4; CDR3 protein: CASSLDRGSCRNTEAFF
CDR3 length: 15; clone size: .; V gene: TRBV2; CDR3 protein: CASSRGGASSYEQYF
CDR3 length: 13; clone size: .; V gene: TRBV7-9; CDR3 protein: CASQGFISYEQYF
CDR3 length: 14; clone size: .; V gene: TRBV9; CDR3 protein: CASSGLKGTDTQYF
CDR3 length: 15; clone size: .; V gene: TRBV19; CDR3 protein: CASSWPGGNTGELFF
CDR3 length: 20; clone size: .; V gene: TRBV4-1; CDR3 protein: CASSQDLGFLAGVEAETQYF
CDR3 length: 12; clone size: .; V gene: TRBV10-3; CDR3 protein: CAISENSYEQYF
CDR3 length: 15; clone size: .; V gene: TRBV5-5; CDR3 protein: CATSTGTGGFYEQYF
CDR3 length: 12; clone size: .; V gene: TRBV7-6; CDR3 protein: CASSFLNTEAFF
CDR3 length: 15; clone size: .; V gene: TRBV18; CDR3 protein: CASSPPTGSFGTQYF
CDR3 length: 14; clone size: .; V gene: TRBV5-1; CDR3 protein: CASSLIPVSYGYTF
CDR3 length: 16; clone size: .; V gene: TRBV6-5; CDR3 protein: CASSYSGDRESYEQYF
CDR3 length: 14; clone size: .; V gene: TRBV7-8; CDR3 protein: CASSLRGWGREQFF
CDR3 length: 16; clone size: .; V gene: TRBV6-5; CDR3 protein: CASSYGGLLAKNIQYF
CDR3 length: 16; clone size: .; V gene: TRBV4-2; CDR3 protein: CASSHGGELSTGELFF
CDR3 length: 14; clone size: .; V gene: TRBV7-2; CDR3 protein: CASSLVGYTDTQYF
CDR3 length: 14; clone size: .; V gene: TRBV6-4; CDR3 protein: CASSERAWNQPQHF
CDR3 length: 12; clone size: .; V gene: TRBV7-2; CDR3 protein: CASSPGRAEAFF